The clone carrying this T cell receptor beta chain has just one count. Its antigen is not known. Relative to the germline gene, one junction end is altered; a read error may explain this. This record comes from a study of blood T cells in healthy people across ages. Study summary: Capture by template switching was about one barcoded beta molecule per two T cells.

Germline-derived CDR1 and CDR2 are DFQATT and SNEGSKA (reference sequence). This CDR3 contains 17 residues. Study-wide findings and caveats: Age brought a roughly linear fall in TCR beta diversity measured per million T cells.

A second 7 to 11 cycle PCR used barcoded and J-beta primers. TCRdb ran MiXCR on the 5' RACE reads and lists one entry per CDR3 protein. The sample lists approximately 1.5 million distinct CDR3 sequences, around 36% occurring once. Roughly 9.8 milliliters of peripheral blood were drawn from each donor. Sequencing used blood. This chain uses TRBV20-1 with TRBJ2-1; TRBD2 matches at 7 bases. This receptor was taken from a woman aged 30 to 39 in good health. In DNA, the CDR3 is TGCAGTGTTGAGCCTAGCGGACCAACTAGCACCTACAGTGAGCAGTTCTTC. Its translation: CSVEPSGPTSTYSEQFF.